This T cell receptor beta chain was captured in a study of T cell changes during pregnancy in multiple sclerosis. Generated by immunoSEQ multiplex PCR, the TCRdb table keeps only in-frame clones and is missing some. The sample yields more than 80,000 clones, more than 80% seen once. CDR3 size: 14 residues. CDR1 and CDR2 (germline): MNHNY, SVGAGI (reference sequence). V lost 2 bases, J lost 4 bases, and 1 base stayed unmatched. Material: peripheral blood, obtained before pregnancy. The chain combines TRBV6-6 with TRBJ1-2; 10 nucleotides line up with TRBD1. This sequence originates from a female donor with multiple sclerosis, enrolled in a pregnancy study. CDR3 DNA sequence: TGTGCCAGCAGTTACGGGACAGGGGTCTATGGCTACACCTTC. Translation gives CASSYGTGVYGYTF.